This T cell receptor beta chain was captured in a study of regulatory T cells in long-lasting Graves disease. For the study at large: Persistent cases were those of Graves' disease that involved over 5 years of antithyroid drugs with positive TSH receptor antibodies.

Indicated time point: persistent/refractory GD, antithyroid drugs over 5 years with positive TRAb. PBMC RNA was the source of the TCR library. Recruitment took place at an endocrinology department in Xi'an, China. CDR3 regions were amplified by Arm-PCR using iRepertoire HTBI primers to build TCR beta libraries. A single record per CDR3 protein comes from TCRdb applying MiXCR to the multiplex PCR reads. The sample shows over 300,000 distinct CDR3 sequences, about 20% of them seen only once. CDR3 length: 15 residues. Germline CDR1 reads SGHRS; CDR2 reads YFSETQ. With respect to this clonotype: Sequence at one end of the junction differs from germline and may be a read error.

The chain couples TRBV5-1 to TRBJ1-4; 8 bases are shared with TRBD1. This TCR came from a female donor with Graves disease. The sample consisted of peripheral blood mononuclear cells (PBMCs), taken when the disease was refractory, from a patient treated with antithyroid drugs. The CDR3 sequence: CASSFTGGANGKLFF. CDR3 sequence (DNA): TGCGCCAGCAGCTTCACAGGGGGTGCCAATGGAAAACTGTTTTTT.